The present TCR beta chain was sequenced within a study of blood T cell repertoires in COVID-19. TCRdb's copy holds only in-frame clones and misses some; the assay was immunoSEQ multiplex PCR. This table has approximately 270,000 clones, around nine tenths appearing once. Sequencing input: peripheral blood. The sequence came from a man between 35 and 55 years old with active or convalescent COVID-19.

CDR3 sequence reads: CASSSGLAGGEEQFF. DNA of the CDR3: TGTGCCAGCAGCTCGGGACTAGCGGGAGGGGAAGAGCAGTTCTTC. J is TRBJ2-1 and V is TRBV5-4; 16 bases agree with TRBD2. CDR1 is SGHNT, CDR2 YYREEE, per germline (reference sequence). The V segment lost 3 bases and the J segment 10 bases; nucleotides outside the gene matches: 4. CDR3 size: 15 residues.